The 10 T cell receptor beta chains below all came from one sample that was sequenced in a study of T cell changes during pregnancy in multiple sclerosis. The repertoire was sequenced with immunoSEQ multiplex PCR; TCRdb's copy has only in-frame clones and lacks some. Among tens of thousands of clones listed, 90% to 95% were seen once. The input for sequencing was peripheral blood, taken after pregnancy. These TCRs come from a female donor in good health, enrolled as a control in a pregnancy study.

This clone was detected once. The junction differs from germline at one of its ends, possibly a read error. The chain carries TRBV2 and TRBJ1-1; 7 bases are a match to TRBD1. The CDR3 consists of 14 residues. The germline V gene has CDR1 SNHLY and CDR2 FYNNEI. CDR3 protein: CASSVDRENPEAFF. CDR3 DNA sequence: TGTGCCAGCAGTGTAGACAGGGAGAACCCTGAAGCTTTCTTT.

This sequence joins TRBV4-1 and TRBJ2-5; 12 nucleotides agree with TRBD2. CDR1 is MGHRA, CDR2 YSYEKL, per germline. With 1 base clipped from V and 3 bases from J, the junction kept 6 bases outside the gene matches. This CDR3 has 17 residues. The chain's CDR3 is CASSQAPGLAGEETQYF. CDR3 bases: TGCGCCAGCAGCCAAGCTCCGGGACTAGCGGGTGAAGAGACCCAGTACTTC.

The V and J genes are TRBV7-2 and TRBJ2-3, with a possible D match to TRBD2 (6 bases). The CDR3 runs 14 residues. Germline V gene sequence: CDR1 SGHTA, CDR2 FQGNSA. Trimming stripped 9 bases from V and 2 bases from J, with 15 bases between. The DNA for the CDR3 is TGTGCCAGTGGACTACGCAGACTCACAGATACGCAGTATTTT. Translated, it gives CASGLRRLTDTQYF.

The chain combines TRBV29-1 with TRBJ2-1; TRBD2 is a possible D gene (7 bases). The length of the CDR3 is 14 residues. Trimming took off 5 bases at V and 6 bases at J, with 17 bases between the two ends. In germline, CDR1 is SQVTM, CDR2 ANQGSEA. CDR3 bases: TGCAGCGTTAGGGGGGGCGCTCTGGGCAATGAGCAGTTCTTC. This encodes CSVRGGALGNEQFF.

In its sample, this clone was seen a few times. A read error may account for a junction end that differs from germline. The chain carries TRBV2 and TRBJ1-1, with 8 bases matching TRBD1. CDR1 and CDR2 (germline): SNHLY, FYNNEI. This CDR3 contains 15 residues. CDR3 in amino acids: CASSGSRGPNSEAFF. The CDR3, as DNA: TGTGCCAGCAGTGGATCCAGGGGGCCGAACAGTGAAGCTTTCTTT.

The chain combines TRBV7-9 with TRBJ1-2, with 7 bases matching TRBD1. Germline CDR1 is SEHNR and CDR2 is FQNEAQ (reference sequence). V lost 9 bases and J lost 0; bases outside the gene matches: 10. The CDR3 extends over 15 amino acids. The CDR3 DNA reads as TGTGCCAGTCGGGGACAGCGGACGACTAACTATGGCTACACCTTC. Residues: CASRGQRTTNYGYTF.

The V call is TRBV6-5, the J call TRBJ1-1, with D maybe TRBD1 (6 bases). The CDR3 loop spans 16 amino acids. The V end was cut by 0 bases, the J end by 4 bases, with 15 bases between. The germline CDR1 and CDR2 sequences are MNHEY and SVGAGI. The CDR3 loop is CASSYSLQGRSTEAFF. The CDR3, as DNA: TGTGCCAGCAGTTACTCATTACAGGGTCGGAGCACTGAAGCTTTCTTT.

The chain employs TRBV2 and TRBJ2-3; the match to TRBD2 covers 7 bases. V was pared by 6 bases and J by 2 bases, with 8 bases of the junction left unmatched. This CDR3 comprises 15 residues. From germline, CDR1 is SNHLY and CDR2 FYNNEI. The CDR3, as DNA: TGTGCCAGCAGCGCCGGGACTACCATCACAGATACGCAGTATTTT. Protein: CASSAGTTITDTQYF.

The chain combines TRBV7-9 with TRBJ2-5; a weak D match, TRBD2 (6 bases). This CDR3 is 15 amino acids long. Trimming cost V 5 bases and J 2 bases, with 15 bases left between them. Germline lookup yields CDR1 SEHNR and CDR2 FQNEAQ (reference sequence). CDR3 loop: CASSPAGTVQETQYF. CDR3 bases: TGTGCCAGCAGCCCCGCGGGGACTGTACAAGAGACCCAGTACTTC.

This chain links TRBV19 with TRBJ1-4; 8 nucleotides agree with TRBD1. Losses at the gene ends were 6 bases for V and 4 bases for J; bases not matched to a gene: 13. Germline V gene sequence: CDR1 LNHDA, CDR2 SQIVND (reference sequence). The CDR3 is 17 amino acids. The DNA for the CDR3 is TGTGCCAGTAGCGACAGGGGACCGCCTTTTAATAATGAAAAACTGTTTTTT. It codes for CASSDRGPPFNNEKLFF.